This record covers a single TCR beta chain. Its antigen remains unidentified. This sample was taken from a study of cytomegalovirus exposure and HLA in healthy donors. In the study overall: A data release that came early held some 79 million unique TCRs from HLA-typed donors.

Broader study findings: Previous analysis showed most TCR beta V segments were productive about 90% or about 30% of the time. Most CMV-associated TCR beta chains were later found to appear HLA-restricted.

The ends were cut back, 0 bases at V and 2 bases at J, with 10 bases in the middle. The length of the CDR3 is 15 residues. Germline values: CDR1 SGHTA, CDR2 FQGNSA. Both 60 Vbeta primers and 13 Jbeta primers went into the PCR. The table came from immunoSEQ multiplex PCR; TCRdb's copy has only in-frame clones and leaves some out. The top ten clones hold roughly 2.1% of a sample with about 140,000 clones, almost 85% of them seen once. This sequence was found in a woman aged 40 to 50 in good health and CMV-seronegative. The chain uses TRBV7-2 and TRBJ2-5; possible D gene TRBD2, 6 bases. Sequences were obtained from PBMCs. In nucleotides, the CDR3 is TGTGCCAGCAGCTTAGCGGGAGGAGCACAAGAGACCCAGTACTTC. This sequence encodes CASSLAGGAQETQYF.